The source of this T cell receptor (beta chain) is a study of control samples from healthy donors and cancer patients. With 8 bases removed from V and 5 bases from J, the gap between germline ends came to 16 bases. The CDR3 has 13 residues. TCRdb keeps only in-frame clones here, not all; method: immunoSEQ multiplex PCR. The table has 120,000 to 150,000 clones, about 90% seen once. The TCR originated in a man aged 18 to 35 in good health. The V gene is TRBV12-3 or TRBV12-4, the J gene TRBJ2-7; no clear D gene. The sample was blood. CDR3 sequence reads: CASRWGGRDEQYF. The CDR3 bases are TGTGCCAGCCGGTGGGGTGGACGTGACGAGCAGTACTTC.